This T cell receptor beta chain was sequenced during a study of T cell clonality in common variable immunodeficiency. Each donor provided roughly 4.5 to 8.5 ml of heparinized whole blood. In this sample, this clone turned up many times. The read finishes 3 residues shy of the CDR3 end, and the germline J gene is used to complete it. The CDR3 extends over 13 amino acids. CDR1 DFQATT and CDR2 SNEGSKA come from the germline V gene (reference sequence). Generated by immunoSEQ multiplex PCR, the TCRdb table keeps only in-frame clones and is missing some. The record shows 25,000 to 40,000 clones for this sample, with no singletons present.

The specimen sequenced was peripheral blood mononuclear cells. The rearrangement uses TRBV20-1 and TRBJ2-1; D unresolved. This sequence was found in a person aged 18-70 years in good health. CDR3 bases read: TGCAGCGCTCACACGATCCACCAGAATGAG. It specifies CSAHTIHQNE. The complete CDR3 reads CSAHTIHQNEQFF.